This T cell receptor beta chain was identified during a study of blood T cells in healthy people across ages. Trimming cost V 3 bases and J 7 bases; bases outside gene matches: 12. The length of the CDR3 is 16 residues. The germline CDR1 and CDR2 sequences are SGHRS and YFSETQ. A second PCR of roughly 7 to 11 cycles used a sample-barcoded 5' primer and a J-beta primer mix. From the 5' RACE reads, TCRdb called clonotypes with MiXCR, one entry per CDR3 protein. The table has roughly 1.5 million distinct CDR3 sequences, 35% to 45% seen once. The receptor was isolated from a young woman in good health. The V and J genes are TRBV5-1 and TRBJ2-7; the match to TRBD1 covers 11 bases. Material: blood. DNA for the CDR3: TGCGCCAGCAGCTCTGGACAGGGGGCTACCTACAATGAGCAGTACTTC. It codes for CASSSGQGATYNEQYF. Together with reference TRBV5-1 and TRBJ2-7, the CDR3 gives the full variable domain: KAGVTQTPRYLIKTRGQQVTLSCSPISGHRSVSWYQQTPGQGLQFLFEYFSETQRNKGNFPGRFSGRQFSNSRSEMNVSTLELGDSALYLCASSSGQGATYNEQYFGPGTRLTVT.